The clone carrying this TCR beta chain showed up many times. Its antigen is not identified. The sample belongs to a study of neurological immune-mediated disorders. Trimming removed 4 bases from V and 4 bases from J, with 16 bases in between. Germline loops: CDR1 LNHNV, CDR2 YYDKDF (reference sequence). The CDR3 consists of 16 residues. Points from the study as a whole: Private repertoires in all groups were suggested by the absence of shared CDR3 amino acid sequences among expanded clones across subjects. Multiple sclerosis, the disease with the least TCR clonal expansion, fell below healthy controls, whereas HTLV-1-associated myelopathy showed the most.

Each CDR3 protein gets one entry after TCRdb re-called the 5' RACE reads with MiXCR. The sample holds around 78,000 distinct CDR3 sequences, roughly 15% seen once. The receptor's source is a woman in her 40s in good health. The rearrangement links TRBV15 to TRBJ2-2; possibly TRBD2 for D (7 bases). Sequencing was performed on PBMCs. The CDR3 DNA follows: TGTGCCACCAGCACTGAGGGGGGGGTTTTCACCGGGGAGCTGTTTTTT. Its protein is CATSTEGGVFTGELFF.